Presented here are 28 T cell receptor beta chains from one specimen sequenced in a study of response to subunit inactivated influenza vaccine. TCRdb re-called the RT-PCR reads with MiXCR, one entry per CDR3 protein. The data contain a few hundred thousand distinct CDR3 sequences, 12% to 15% of them singletons. Sequences were derived from PBMCs from blood, sampled about 12 days after vaccination. The receptors originated from a middle-aged man who received an inactivated influenza vaccine.

The V and J genes are TRBV28 and TRBJ1-5, with D possibly being TRBD1 (5 bases). The germline V gene has CDR1 MDHEN and CDR2 SYDVKM. This CDR3 has 13 amino acids. V dropped 11 bases and J dropped 1 base, with 12 bases sitting between them. The CDR3 DNA reads TGTGCCGGCAATTGGGACAGCAATCAGCCCCAGCATTTT. Protein: CAGNWDSNQPQHF. Drawing the rest from reference TRBV28 and TRBJ1-5, the complete variable domain is DVKVTQSSRYLVKRTGEKVFLECVQDMDHENMFWYRQDPGLGLRLIYFSYDVKMKEKGDIPEGYSVSREKKERFSLILESASTNQTSMYLCAGNWDSNQPQHFGDGTRLSIL.

This clonotype turned up a few times. The V gene is TRBV29-1, the J gene TRBJ2-7; D unresolved. Trimming took off 4 bases at V and 2 bases at J, with 6 bases between the two ends. Germline V gene data show CDR1 as SQVTM and CDR2 as ANQGSEA. The CDR3 is 11 residues long. The CDR3 coding sequence is TGCAGCGTTGGAGAAACCTACGAGCAGTACTTC. Translation gives CSVGETYEQYF.

The chain recombines TRBV5-1 with TRBJ2-7; D possibly corresponds to TRBD1 (6 bases). CDR3 length: 14 amino acids. The germline gives CDR1 SGHRS, CDR2 YFSETQ. V was cut by 7 bases and J by 0 bases, with 14 bases left in between. The CDR3 loop is CASSAGTPSYEQYF. In DNA, the CDR3 is TGCGCCAGCTCCGCCGGGACACCCTCCTACGAGCAGTACTTC.

This clonotype was detected only a few times. This sequence joins TRBV7-9 and TRBJ2-6; 8 bases agree with TRBD1. V gave up 5 bases and J gave up 3 bases; unmatched junction bases: 6. Per the germline V gene, CDR1 is SEHNR and CDR2 is FQNEAQ (reference sequence). The CDR3 has 16 amino acids. The CDR3 DNA is TGTGCCAGCAGCCGTTCAGGGGGCGGTGGGGCCAACGTCCTGACTTTC. Protein sequence: CASSRSGGGGANVLTF.

The rearrangement links TRBV10-3 to TRBJ2-2; tentatively, D is TRBD1 (6 bases). Germline-derived CDR1 and CDR2 are ENHRY and SYGVKD. The V end lost 4 bases, the J end lost 5 bases, and 14 bases lay between the germline ends. The CDR3 has 15 residues. The chain's CDR3 is CAISAPTGLTGELFF. The DNA of the CDR3 is TGTGCCATCAGTGCGCCGACAGGATTAACCGGGGAGCTGTTTTTT.

The chain employs TRBV7-2 and TRBJ2-2; 9 positions match TRBD1. V shed 5 bases, J shed 4 bases, and the junction held 5 bases outside the gene matches. The CDR3 contains 15 residues. CDR1 is SGHTA, CDR2 FQGNSA, per germline. CDR3: CASSKGTGRTGELFF. The CDR3 nucleotides are TGTGCCAGCAGCAAAGGGACAGGGCGCACCGGGGAGCTGTTTTTT.

This clonotype was observed a handful of times. This chain joins TRBV5-1 and TRBJ1-5; 8 positions match TRBD1. Germline values: CDR1 SGHRS, CDR2 YFSETQ. The CDR3 length is 15 residues. Germline trimming cut 2 bases from V and 3 bases from J; bases unmatched to any gene: 4. As DNA, the CDR3 is TGCGCCAGCAGCTTAGGGACAGGACCCAATCAGCCCCAGCATTTT. This gives the protein CASSLGTGPNQPQHF.

The chain combines TRBV28 with TRBJ1-4; unclear D gene. Deletions cut 1 base from V and 6 bases from J, with 15 bases between. Germline loops: CDR1 MDHEN, CDR2 SYDVKM. The length of the CDR3 is 16 residues. CDR3 bases: TGTGCCAGCAGTTTATTAGGATCCGTGGATTATGAAAAACTGTTTTTT. Translated, it gives CASSLLGSVDYEKLFF.

This sequence joins TRBV7-8 and TRBJ1-6; the match to TRBD1 covers 11 bases. Germline loops: CDR1 SGHVS, CDR2 FQNEAQ. The CDR3 loop spans 17 amino acids. J gave up 6 bases and V 0 bases, and 4 bases lay outside the gene matches. The CDR3 DNA follows: TGTGCCAGCAGCTTAGCCCGGACAGGGGGCCCTAATTCACCCCTCCACTTT. It specifies CASSLARTGGPNSPLHF.

This clonotype occurred many times. The V and J genes are TRBV15 and TRBJ2-1, with D possibly matching TRBD1 (6 bases). The CDR3 is 12 amino acids. The ends were cut back, 0 bases at V and 9 bases at J, with 6 bases in the middle. Germline V CDR1 and CDR2: LNHNV, YYDKDF (reference sequence). The CDR3 bases are TGTGCCACCAGCAGAGAGGGGGCTGAGCAGTTCTTC. It is translated as CATSREGAEQFF.

CDR3 sequence: CAWSVQPVYNEQFF. CDR3 bases: TGTGCCTGGAGTGTACAACCGGTCTACAATGAGCAGTTCTTC. The chain has TRBV30 and TRBJ2-1; D gene uncertain. Germline V lookup: CDR1 GTSNPN, CDR2 SVGIG (reference sequence). The CDR3 has 14 amino acids. V was cut by 0 bases and J by 3 bases, with 9 bases left in between. Complete variable domain (other parts from reference TRBV30 and TRBJ2-1): SQTIHQWPATLVQPVGSPLSLECTVEGTSNPNLYWYRQAAGRGLQLLFYSVGIGQISSEVPQNLSASRPQDRQFILSSKKLLLSDSGFYLCAWSVQPVYNEQFFGPGTRLTVL.

CDR3 in DNA: TGTGCCAGCAGTTTAAGTGGGGGGGCGCGTGATACGCAGTATTTT. It is translated as CASSLSGGARDTQYF. This sequence joins TRBV12-3 or TRBV12-4 and TRBJ2-3, with a tentative D call TRBD2 (7 bases). The V end lost 2 bases, the J end lost 6 bases, and 15 bases lay between the germline ends. The CDR3 covers 15 residues.

This clonotype was counted only a few times. The rearrangement uses TRBV20-1 and TRBJ2-7, with 9 bases lining up with TRBD2. Germline CDR1 reads DFQATT; CDR2 reads SNEGSKA (reference sequence). This CDR3 spans 17 amino acids. The ends lost 3 bases at V and 5 bases at J; junction bases unmatched: 17. DNA of the CDR3: TGCAGTGCTAGGGGTTATGGGGCTAGCGGGATATCAAACGAGCAGTACTTC. Translating it yields CSARGYGASGISNEQYF.

This clonotype showed up just a few times. This sequence joins TRBV11-1 and TRBJ2-1, with 14 bases identical to TRBD2. The germline V gene has CDR1 SGHAT and CDR2 FQDESV (reference sequence). Trimming at V came to 6 bases and at J to 6 bases, leaving 13 bases not matched to a gene. The CDR3 sequence is 18 residues long. As DNA, the CDR3 is TGTGCCAGCAGTAAAAGAGGGGGACTAGCGGGAGTAAGCAATGAGCAGTTCTTC. The encoded protein is CASSKRGGLAGVSNEQFF.

The count of this clonotype is one. Just one base apart from a much larger clone, this may be a read error. The chain combines TRBV7-2 with TRBJ2-3; tentative D call: TRBD2 (5 bases). Germline V gene sequence: CDR1 SGHTA, CDR2 FQGNSA. The CDR3 is made up of 13 amino acids. CDR3 bases: TGTGCCAACAGCCGGGAAGTCGCAGATACGCAGTATTTT. As protein: CANSREVADTQYF. Full variable domain (outside the CDR3, taken from reference TRBV7-2 and TRBJ2-3): GAGVSQSPSNKVTEKGKDVELRCDPISGHTALYWYRQSLGQGLEFLIYFQGNSAPDKSGLPSDRFSAERTGGSVSTLTIQRTQQEDSAVYLCANSREVADTQYFGPGTRLTVL.

This clonotype has more than one count but fewer than ten. The chain has TRBV4-3 and TRBJ2-1; D is perhaps TRBD2 (6 bases). V lost 5 bases to trimming and J lost 5 bases, with 16 bases between them. CDR1 is LGHNA and CDR2 is YSLEER in the germline V gene. There are 15 residues in the CDR3. CDR3 in DNA: TGCGCCAGCAGCAACCGTCCCGGCGGGAACAATGAGCAGTTCTTC. This encodes CASSNRPGGNNEQFF.

The chain employs TRBV7-8 and TRBJ2-1; tentatively, D is TRBD2 (6 bases). Trimming took off 6 bases at V and 7 bases at J, with 13 bases between the two ends. CDR1 SGHVS and CDR2 FQNEAQ come from the germline V gene. The CDR3 runs to 13 residues. CDR3 residues: CASRELTRNEQFF. CDR3 bases: TGTGCCAGCAGAGAGCTGACTAGGAATGAGCAGTTCTTC.

The genes are TRBV20-1 and TRBJ1-4; the match to TRBD1 covers 7 bases. The CDR3 has 17 residues. V was pared by 1 base and J by 0 bases, with 8 bases of the junction left unmatched. Per the germline V gene, CDR1 is DFQATT and CDR2 is SNEGSKA (reference sequence). The CDR3: CSARAEGGQSTNEKLFF. CDR3 nucleotides: TGCAGTGCTAGAGCTGAAGGGGGACAGTCAACTAATGAAAAACTGTTTTTT.

The rearrangement joins TRBV10-3 to TRBJ1-4; D unresolved. The CDR3 length is 14 residues. Between the trimmed V and J ends, which lost 4 bases and 0 bases, there was a span of 6 bases. Germline values: CDR1 ENHRY, CDR2 SYGVKD. The CDR3 spells CAISGRATNEKLFF. As DNA, the CDR3 is TGTGCCATCAGTGGGCGGGCAACTAATGAAAAACTGTTTTTT.

This chain joins TRBV15 and TRBJ2-7, with D possibly being TRBD1 or TRBD2 (5 bases each). In germline, CDR1 is LNHNV, CDR2 YYDKDF (reference sequence). Trimming cost V 4 bases and J 2 bases, with 18 bases left between them. The CDR3 sequence is 16 residues long. CDR3 DNA sequence: TGTGCCACCAGCACGTTGGGGCCAGGAGGAACCTACGAGCAGTACTTC. Amino acids: CATSTLGPGGTYEQYF.

This clonotype was recorded a few times. The rearrangement joins TRBV20-1 to TRBJ2-7; D may be TRBD2 (5 bases). CDR1 and CDR2 from the germline V gene are DFQATT and SNEGSKA (reference sequence). Trimming removed 1 base at V and 1 base at J, with 11 bases between. The CDR3 sequence is 14 residues long. The CDR3 region is CSARGGSRSYEQYF. The CDR3 region has the DNA TGCAGTGCTAGAGGTGGGAGCAGGTCCTACGAGCAGTACTTC.

This clonotype has only a few counts. The rearrangement links TRBV14 to TRBJ1-1; no definite D call. Per germline, CDR1 SGHDN and CDR2 FVKESK. The CDR3 extends over 17 amino acids. Trimming stripped 3 bases from V and 0 bases from J, with 17 bases between. The CDR3 is CASSQMPSRPMNTEAFF. The CDR3 DNA reads as TGTGCCAGCAGCCAGATGCCATCCCGTCCCATGAACACTGAAGCTTTCTTT.

This chain uses TRBV20-1 with TRBJ2-3; D is ambiguous. Per germline, CDR1 DFQATT and CDR2 SNEGSKA (reference sequence). Trimming pared 5 bases from V and 0 bases from J, leaving 12 bases between. This CDR3 comprises 14 residues. CDR3: CSAPSVPSTDTQYF. CDR3 nucleotide sequence: TGCAGTGCTCCGTCGGTCCCTAGCACAGATACGCAGTATTTT.

The chain employs TRBV20-1 and TRBJ2-2; TRBD2 matches 8 bases. Germline V CDR1 and CDR2: DFQATT, SNEGSKA (reference sequence). The CDR3 runs 17 residues. J lost 3 bases, V lost 0 bases, and 9 bases had no gene match. The CDR3 loop is CSARDLLAGGYTGELFF. The CDR3 DNA is TGCAGTGCTAGAGACCTCTTGGCGGGAGGTTACACCGGGGAGCTGTTTTTT.

The rearrangement links TRBV28 to TRBJ1-4; weak D call: TRBD1 (5 bases). The CDR3 consists of 13 residues. V lost 7 bases, J lost 7 bases, and 13 bases lay in between. The germline CDR1 and CDR2 sequences are MDHEN and SYDVKM. Here the CDR3 DNA reads TGTGCCAGCACCCGGGGGAGAATTGAAAAACTGTTTTTT. It codes for CASTRGRIEKLFF. The full variable domain, in which reference TRBV28 and TRBJ1-4 provide the parts outside the CDR3, is DVKVTQSSRYLVKRTGEKVFLECVQDMDHENMFWYRQDPGLGLRLIYFSYDVKMKEKGDIPEGYSVSREKKERFSLILESASTNQTSMYLCASTRGRIEKLFFGSGTQLSVL.

The chain employs TRBV20-1 and TRBJ1-4; a weak D match, TRBD1 (6 bases). Per germline, CDR1 DFQATT and CDR2 SNEGSKA (reference sequence). Trimming cost V 2 bases and J 4 bases, with 11 bases left between them. This CDR3 contains 14 residues. CDR3 nucleotides: TGCAGTGCTAGAAGGGGACACCTTAATGAAAAACTGTTTTTT. As protein: CSARRGHLNEKLFF.

This sequence joins TRBV20-1 and TRBJ2-6; the D call may be TRBD1 or TRBD2 (5 bases each). V lost 3 bases to trimming and J lost 4 bases, with 13 bases between them. The CDR3 is made up of 15 amino acids. Per germline, CDR1 DFQATT and CDR2 SNEGSKA (reference sequence). The CDR3 sequence: CSARDSGTGANVLTF. CDR3 bases: TGCAGTGCTAGGGACTCAGGGACCGGGGCCAACGTCCTGACTTTC.

This clonotype has just a few counts. The chain uses TRBV20-1 and TRBJ2-1; D is possibly TRBD1 or TRBD2 (6 bases each). Trimming removed 6 bases at V and 6 bases at J, with 18 bases between. Germline-derived CDR1 and CDR2 are DFQATT and SNEGSKA (reference sequence). The CDR3 length is 14 residues. The CDR3 DNA reads as TGCAGTGCCTCAAGGGGGGACTTAGTCAATGAGCAGTTCTTC. Translation: CSASRGDLVNEQFF.